The clone carrying this TCR beta chain was seen repeatedly, ten times or more. TCR beta CDR3 region amplification was performed from RNA transcripts. First-round RT-PCR with HTBI primers amplified the TCR CDR3 region. One entry per CDR3 protein results from TCRdb running MiXCR on the multiplex PCR reads. The table lists some 360,000 distinct CDR3 sequences, 18% of them singletons. This sample was taken from a study of T cells in Graves' hyperthyroidism and ophthalmopathy. This CDR3 has 14 amino acids. Trimming took 2 bases from V and 2 from J, leaving 10 bases between them. CDR1 is LGHNA, CDR2 YSLEER, per germline. Reasons for excluding patients were uncontrolled infection, other autoimmune disease, pregnancy or lactation. From more than 9.5 ml of fresh peripheral blood, PBMCs were isolated.

The chain couples TRBV4-3 to TRBJ2-7, with D perhaps assigned TRBD1 or TRBD2 (5 bases each). Sequenced sample: blood. This TCR came from a woman aged 40-49 years with Graves' ophthalmopathy. CDR3 amino acids: CASSQRPGPYEQYF. DNA for the CDR3: TGCGCCAGCAGCCAAAGACCGGGACCCTACGAGCAGTACTTC.